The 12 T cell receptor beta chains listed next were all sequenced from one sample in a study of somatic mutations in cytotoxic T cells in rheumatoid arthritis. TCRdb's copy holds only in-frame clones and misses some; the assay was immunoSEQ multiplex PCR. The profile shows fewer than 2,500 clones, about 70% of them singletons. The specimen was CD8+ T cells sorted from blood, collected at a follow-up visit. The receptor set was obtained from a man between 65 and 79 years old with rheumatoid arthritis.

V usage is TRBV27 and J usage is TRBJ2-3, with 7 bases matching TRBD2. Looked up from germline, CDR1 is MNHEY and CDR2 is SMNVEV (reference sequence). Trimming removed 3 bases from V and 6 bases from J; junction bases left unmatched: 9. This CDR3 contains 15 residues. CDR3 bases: TGTGCCAGCAGTTTGGCGGGGGTCCCTAGGGATACGCAGTATTTT. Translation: CASSLAGVPRDTQYF.

CDR3 coding DNA: TGCGCCAGCAGCCAAATCGAAGCGGAGTACCACGAGCAGTACTTC. It yields the protein CASSQIEAEYHEQYF. The rearrangement joins TRBV4-1 to TRBJ2-7; maybe TRBD2 (5 bases). This CDR3 has 15 amino acids. The germline CDR1 and CDR2 sequences are MGHRA and YSYEKL. V was shortened by 2 bases and J by 5 bases, with 16 bases between the two germline ends.

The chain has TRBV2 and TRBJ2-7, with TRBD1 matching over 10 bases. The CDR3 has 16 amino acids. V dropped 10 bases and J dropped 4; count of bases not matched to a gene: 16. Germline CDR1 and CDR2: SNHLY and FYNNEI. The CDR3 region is CAIAGQGFGARYEQYF. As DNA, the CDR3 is TGTGCCATCGCGGGACAGGGGTTCGGTGCCCGTTACGAGCAGTACTTC.

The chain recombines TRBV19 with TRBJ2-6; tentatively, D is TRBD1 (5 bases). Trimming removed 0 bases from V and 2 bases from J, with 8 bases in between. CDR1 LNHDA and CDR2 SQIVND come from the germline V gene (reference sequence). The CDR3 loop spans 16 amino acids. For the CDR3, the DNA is TGTGCCAGTAGTATAGATAGGGGTACTGGGGCCAACGTCCTGACTTTC. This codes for CASSIDRGTGANVLTF.

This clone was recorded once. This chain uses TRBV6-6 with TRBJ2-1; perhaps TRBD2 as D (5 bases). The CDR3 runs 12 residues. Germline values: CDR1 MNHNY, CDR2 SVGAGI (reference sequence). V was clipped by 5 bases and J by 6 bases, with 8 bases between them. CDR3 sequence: CASSPLGNEQFF. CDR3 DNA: TGTGCCAGCAGTCCACTAGGCAATGAGCAGTTCTTC.

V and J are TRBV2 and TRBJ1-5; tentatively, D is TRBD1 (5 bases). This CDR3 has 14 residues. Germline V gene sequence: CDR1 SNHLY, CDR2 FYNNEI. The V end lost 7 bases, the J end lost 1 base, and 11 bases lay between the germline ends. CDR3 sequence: CASTGEMSNQPQHF. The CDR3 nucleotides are TGTGCCAGCACGGGGGAGATGAGCAATCAGCCCCAGCATTTT. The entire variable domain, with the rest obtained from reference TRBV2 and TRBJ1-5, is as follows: EPEVTQTPSHQVTQMGQEVILRCVPISNHLYFYWYRQILGQKVEFLVSFYNNEISEKSEIFDDQFSVERPDGSNFTLKIRSTKLEDSAMYFCASTGEMSNQPQHFGDGTRLSIL.

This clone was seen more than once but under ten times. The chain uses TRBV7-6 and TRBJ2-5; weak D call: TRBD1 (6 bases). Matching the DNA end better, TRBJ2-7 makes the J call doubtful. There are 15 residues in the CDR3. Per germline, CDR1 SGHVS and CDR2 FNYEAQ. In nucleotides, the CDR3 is TGTGCCAGCAGCGGGAGCCGGGACAACTCCTACGAGCAGTACTTC. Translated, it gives CASSGSRDNSYEQYF.

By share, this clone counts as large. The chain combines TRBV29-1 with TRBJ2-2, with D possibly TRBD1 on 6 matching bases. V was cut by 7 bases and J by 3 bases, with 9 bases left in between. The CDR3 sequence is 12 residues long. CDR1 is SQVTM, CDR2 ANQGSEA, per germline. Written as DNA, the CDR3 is TGCAGCGCCCCAGGGGACACCGGGGAGCTGTTTTTT. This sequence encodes CSAPGDTGELFF.

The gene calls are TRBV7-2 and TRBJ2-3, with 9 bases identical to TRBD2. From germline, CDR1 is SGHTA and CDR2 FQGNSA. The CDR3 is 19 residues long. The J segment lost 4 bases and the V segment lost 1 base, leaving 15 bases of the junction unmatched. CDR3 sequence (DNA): TGTGCCAGCAGCTTAGGCCCCGGTATAGCGGGAGCTAGGGCAGATACGCAGTATTTT. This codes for CASSLGPGIAGARADTQYF. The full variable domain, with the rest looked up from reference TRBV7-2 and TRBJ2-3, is GAGVSQSPSNKVTEKGKDVELRCDPISGHTALYWYRQSLGQGLEFLIYFQGNSAPDKSGLPSDRFSAERTGGSVSTLTIQRTQQEDSAVYLCASSLGPGIAGARADTQYFGPGTRLTVL.

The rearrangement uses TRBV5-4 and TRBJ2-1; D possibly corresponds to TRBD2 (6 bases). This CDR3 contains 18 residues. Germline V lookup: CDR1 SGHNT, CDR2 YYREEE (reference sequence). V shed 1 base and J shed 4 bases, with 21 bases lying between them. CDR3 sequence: CASSLPLESGRLYNEQFF. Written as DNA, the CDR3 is TGTGCCAGCAGCTTGCCATTGGAGTCGGGGAGGCTTTACAATGAGCAGTTCTTC. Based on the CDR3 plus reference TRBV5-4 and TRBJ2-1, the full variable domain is ETGVTQSPTHLIKTRGQQVTLRCSSQSGHNTVSWYQQALGQGPQFIFQYYREEENGRGNFPPRFSGLQFPNYSSELNVNALELDDSALYLCASSLPLESGRLYNEQFFGPGTRLTVL.

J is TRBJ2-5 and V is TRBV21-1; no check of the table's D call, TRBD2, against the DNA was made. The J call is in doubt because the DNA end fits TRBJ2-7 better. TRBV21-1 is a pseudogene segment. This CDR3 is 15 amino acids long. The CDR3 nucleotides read TGTGCCAGCAGCAAAGATCGGGGAGGGCTCCACGAGCAGTACTTC. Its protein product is CASSKDRGGLHEQYF.

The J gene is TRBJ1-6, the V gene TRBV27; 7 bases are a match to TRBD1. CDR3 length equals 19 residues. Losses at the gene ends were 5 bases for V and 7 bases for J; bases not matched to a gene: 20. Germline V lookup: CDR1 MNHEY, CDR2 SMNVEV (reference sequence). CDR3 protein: CASSPQGPQPGGFNSPLHF. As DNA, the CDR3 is TGTGCCAGCAGTCCACAGGGGCCTCAACCTGGGGGGTTCAATTCACCCCTCCACTTT.